This T cell receptor beta chain emerged from a study of sequential checkpoint blockade in melanoma (dated by TCRdb to about 2019). In terms of the full investigation: Patients were assigned by 1:1 randomization to either first-line nivolumab followed by ipilimumab (arm A) or ipilimumab followed by nivolumab (arm B). Maintenance nivolumab came after both trial sequences. The research as a whole found: The response-prediction model combining TCR metrics and mutation burden needs validation in larger, independent patient cohorts.

This clone was seen more than once but under ten times. Its antigen remains unidentified. The input lacks base qualities; no much larger clone sits a single base away. V and J lose 3 bases and 4 bases, and a span of 6 bases separates them. Reading the germline V gene (reference sequence) gives CDR1 MNHEY and CDR2 SMNVEV. The CDR3 covers 13 residues, taking in both the cysteine and the phenylalanine. The read is trimmed to its CDR3 DNA, 39 bases read in frame from base 1. TCRbeta CDR3 regions were immunosequenced from genomic DNA with the immunoSEQ Assay. Genomic DNA was amplified by bias-controlled multiplex PCR before high-throughput sequencing. Turning to the authors' computational methods: To quantify the absolute abundance of each unique TCRbeta CDR3 region, the sequences were collapsed and filtered. Clonality, defined as 1 minus Pielou's evenness, was calculated using productive rearrangements only. A previously published method was used to identify clones with significantly greater frequencies in on-treatment samples than in baseline samples. TCRdb re-hosts the immuneACCESS table, in-frame sequences only. Its copies lack some clones; in the studies checked, an unresolved V gene accounts for under half of them, and the cause for the rest is not known. V and J calls and clone size are as listed in that table; D and trimming were resolved from the DNA. This sample comprises 10,000 or so clones, about 79% of them detected only once. Together, the top ten hold about half of the sample.

The intended sense of this specimen's treatment or condition label: randomized to nivolumab then ipilimumab (arm A) or the reverse (arm B). Prior DNA-damaging chemotherapy had not been received by any trial patient. A FACS Aria II flow cytometer was used to sort live CD3+CD8+ cells that were negative for CD19 and CD56 from thawed PBMCs. The samples were obtained from melanoma patients enrolled in CheckMate 064, an open-label, randomized phase II trial testing sequential checkpoint blockade. Leukapheresis was used to collect peripheral blood mononuclear cells, which were then purified with Ficoll-Paque and frozen in human serum with roughly 10% DMSO. Immediately after sorting, the purity of sorted blood CD3+CD8+ cells was verified to be >98%, after which DNA was extracted.

The material sequenced was CD8+ T cells sorted from blood (inferred from file names), taken from a patient given nivolumab and ipilimumab in sequence. The rearranged segments are TRBV27 and TRBJ2-2, with the identity of the D gene unclear. The source of this sequence is a human donor with melanoma. In nucleotides, the sequence is TGTGCCAGCAGTTTTACTTTCACCGGGGAGCTGTTTTTT. This gives the protein CASSFTFTGELFF.